What follows are 32 T cell receptor beta chains derived from one specimen sequenced in a study of cytomegalovirus exposure and HLA in healthy donors. Researchers ran the PCR with 60 Vbeta and 13 Jbeta primers. Clones were read by immunoSEQ multiplex PCR, and TCRdb kept only the in-frame ones, dropping some. Of 100,000 to 150,000 clones listed, around 80% are singletons. Sequencing was carried out using PBMCs. Source of these receptors: a young woman in good health and CMV-seropositive.

The gene calls are TRBV7-9 and TRBJ1-6; tentative D call: TRBD1 (6 bases). This CDR3 spans 16 amino acids. V was clipped by 4 bases and J by 5 bases, with 15 bases between them. Germline CDR1 reads SEHNR; CDR2 reads FQNEAQ (reference sequence). The CDR3 protein is CASSSKQGWDNSPLHF. Here the CDR3 DNA reads TGTGCCAGCAGCTCAAAACAGGGCTGGGATAATTCACCCCTCCACTTT.

This chain connects TRBV7-3 to TRBJ2-3; TRBD2 aligns across 11 bases. Germline CDR1 SGHTA, CDR2 FQGTGA. Unmatched junction bases numbered 0, after V lost 4 bases and J lost 3 bases. This CDR3 is built from 14 residues. CDR3 coding DNA: TGTGCCAGCAGCTGGACTAGCGGGACAGATACGCAGTATTTT. Its translation: CASSWTSGTDTQYF. The full variable domain, completed using reference TRBV7-3 and TRBJ2-3, is GAGVSQTPSNKVTEKGKYVELRCDPISGHTALYWYRQSLGQGPEFLIYFQGTGAADDSGLPNDRFFAVRPEGSVSTLKIQRTERGDSAVYLCASSWTSGTDTQYFGPGTRLTVL.

There are a few counts of this clone. The rearrangement links TRBV7-3 to TRBJ1-2; 7 nucleotides align to TRBD1. V was pared by 2 bases and J by 2 bases, with 8 bases of the junction left unmatched. This CDR3 has 16 residues. Per the germline V gene, CDR1 is SGHTA and CDR2 is FQGTGA. The CDR3 here is CASSLFRDRLNYGYTF. In nucleotides, the CDR3 is TGTGCCAGCAGCTTATTCCGGGACAGATTAAACTATGGCTACACCTTC.

This clone was picked up a small number of times. The genes are TRBV29-1 and TRBJ1-2, with 8 bases matching TRBD1. The germline V gene encodes CDR1 SQVTM and CDR2 ANQGSEA. Unmatched junction bases numbered 15, after V lost 7 bases and J lost 8 bases. This CDR3 has 14 amino acids. The CDR3 coding sequence is TGCAGCGGAGAAAGTCCCGGACAGGGAATCGGCTACACCTTC. Protein product: CSGESPGQGIGYTF.

The sample holds a few counts of this clone. The V gene is TRBV7-7, the J gene TRBJ2-5; 10 bases align to TRBD1. CDR1 is SSHAT and CDR2 is FNYEAQ in the germline V gene (reference sequence). The CDR3 runs 15 residues. Trimming cost V 5 bases and J 4 bases; bases outside gene matches: 7. The CDR3 sequence: CASSTGTGVSETQYF. Here the CDR3 DNA reads TGTGCCAGCAGCACCGGGACAGGGGTATCAGAGACCCAGTACTTC. Full variable domain (missing parts from reference TRBV7-7 and TRBJ2-5): GAGVSQSPRYKVTKRGQDVTLRCDPISSHATLYWYQQALGQGPEFLTYFNYEAQPDKSGLPSDRFSAERPEGSISTLTIQRTEQRDSAMYRCASSTGTGVSETQYFGPGTRLLVL.

V gene TRBV6-1 combines with J gene TRBJ1-5, with a tentative D call TRBD1 (6 bases). This CDR3 has 13 amino acids. Trimming shortened V by 5 bases and J by 4 bases, and 9 bases separated the two germline ends. Germline CDR1 MNHNS, CDR2 SASEGT. The CDR3 DNA reads TGTGCCAGCAGTTGGGGACAAAATCAGCCCCAGCATTTT. Protein: CASSWGQNQPQHF.

The chain joins TRBV25-1 to TRBJ1-1, with D maybe TRBD1 (5 bases). This CDR3 spans 15 amino acids. V was cut by 4 bases and J by 1 base, with 13 bases left in between. CDR1 is MGHDK and CDR2 is SYGVNS in the germline V gene. The CDR3: CASSGTQGSNTEAFF. CDR3 in DNA: TGTGCCAGCAGTGGCACCCAGGGCTCGAACACTGAAGCTTTCTTT. The variable domain in full, completed from reference TRBV25-1 and TRBJ1-1, reads EADIYQTPRYLVIGTGKKITLECSQTMGHDKMYWYQQDPGMELHLIHYSYGVNSTEKGDLSSESTVSRIRTEHFPLTLESARPSHTSQYLCASSGTQGSNTEAFFGQGTRLTVV.

This chain uses TRBV4-1 with TRBJ1-3, with TRBD1 matching over 8 bases. The J segment lost 3 bases and the V segment lost 4 bases, leaving 5 bases of the junction unmatched. The CDR3 is 15 amino acids. Per germline, CDR1 MGHRA and CDR2 YSYEKL. In nucleotides, the CDR3 is TGCGCCAGCAGCCCTATGACAGGGGTTGGAAACACCATATATTTT. This codes for CASSPMTGVGNTIYF.

This clone has at least ten counts. CDR3 loop: CASFGPKTGGNTIYF. Here the CDR3 DNA reads TGTGCCAGTTTTGGACCTAAAACAGGGGGAAACACCATATATTTT. The V call is TRBV25-1, the J call TRBJ1-3; D perhaps matches TRBD1 (6 bases). The germline V and J ends were trimmed by 9 bases and 4 bases, with 19 bases remaining between them. This CDR3 region has 15 residues. Germline V gene sequence: CDR1 MGHDK, CDR2 SYGVNS.

The chain uses TRBV5-5 and TRBJ2-7; TRBD1 matches 9 bases. CDR1 is SGHKS, CDR2 YYEKEE, per germline (reference sequence). Trimming removed 2 bases from V and 5 bases from J; junction bases left unmatched: 8. This CDR3 is 15 amino acids long. CDR3 nucleotide sequence: TGTGCCAGCAGCTTCACCTCCGGGACAGGGAACGAGCAGTACTTC. Amino acids: CASSFTSGTGNEQYF.

The sample holds one count of this clone. An end of the junction does not agree with germline; a read error may underlie this. Other DNA sequences in the sample encode the same CDR3. The chain joins TRBV2 to TRBJ2-3, with a weak D call TRBD2 (5 bases). Germline V CDR1 and CDR2: SNHLY, FYNNEI. The CDR3 is 14 amino acids. The CDR3 region is CASNPGTSTDTQYF. The CDR3 nucleotides are TGCGCCAGCAACCCGGGAACTAGCACAGATACGCAGTATTTT.

The chain recombines TRBV27 with TRBJ1-3; no reliable D call. There are 14 residues in the CDR3. V was clipped by 4 bases and J by 3 bases, with 10 bases between them. Germline CDR1 is MNHEY and CDR2 is SMNVEV (reference sequence). CDR3 sequence (DNA): TGTGCCAGCAGTTCGGGATCTGGTGGAAACACCATATATTTT. Its translation is CASSSGSGGNTIYF.

V is TRBV7-3 and J is TRBJ1-1; 7 nucleotides agree with TRBD1. CDR1 SGHTA and CDR2 FQGTGA come from the germline V gene. CDR3 length: 16 amino acids. The ends lost 6 bases at V and 1 base at J; junction bases unmatched: 11. The CDR3 spells CASSSTTGLENTEAFF. CDR3 DNA: TGTGCCAGCAGTTCTACGACAGGGCTGGAGAACACTGAAGCTTTCTTT.

The V call is TRBV27, the J call TRBJ2-1, with TRBD2 identical over 8 bases. This CDR3 contains 14 residues. J was trimmed by 12 bases and V by 4 bases; bases with no gene match: 11. Germline assignment: CDR1 MNHEY and CDR2 SMNVEV (reference sequence). This CDR3 reads CASSSHGGVLGQFF. For the CDR3, the DNA is TGTGCCAGCAGTTCTCACGGGGGGGTCTTAGGGCAGTTCTTC.

This clone was seen a few times. The chain recombines TRBV4-1 with TRBJ2-2, with 7 bases matching TRBD2. CDR1 is MGHRA, CDR2 YSYEKL, per germline. The junction had 5 bases not matched to a gene; V was cut back by 3 bases and J by 4 bases. The CDR3 has 15 residues. The CDR3 sequence is CASSHPGGPTGELFF. The CDR3 DNA sequence: TGCGCCAGCAGCCACCCGGGGGGACCCACCGGGGAGCTGTTTTTT.

V is TRBV15 and J is TRBJ2-7; D possibly corresponds to TRBD2 (5 bases). V lost 5 bases and J lost 1, with 15 bases in between. Germline V gives CDR1 LNHNV, CDR2 YYDKDF (reference sequence). The CDR3 runs 15 residues. The chain's CDR3 is CATSQLIGESYEQYF. CDR3 DNA sequence: TGTGCCACCAGCCAGCTGATCGGGGAATCCTACGAGCAGTACTTC.

The chain couples TRBV7-2 to TRBJ2-3; 10 bases align to TRBD2. The germline gives CDR1 SGHTA, CDR2 FQGNSA. This CDR3 has 16 residues. Trimming took 5 bases from V and 2 from J; bases not matched to a gene: 7. CDR3 nucleotides: TGTGCCAGCAGCCCGGGACTAGCGCGGGACACAGATACGCAGTATTTT. Protein sequence: CASSPGLARDTDTQYF.

The chain joins TRBV10-1 to TRBJ2-1, with a weak D call TRBD1 (6 bases). Trimming cost V 6 bases and J 5 bases, with 14 bases left between them. The CDR3 runs to 14 residues. CDR1 is WNHNN and CDR2 is SYGVQD in the germline V gene (reference sequence). As DNA, the CDR3 is TGCGCCAGCAGCTGGGGCAGGGGCGACAATGAGCAGTTCTTC. Translating it yields CASSWGRGDNEQFF.

This clone was observed a handful of times. The J gene is TRBJ2-5, the V gene TRBV11-2; possibly TRBD2 for D (5 bases). This CDR3 spans 15 amino acids. Germline CDR1 reads SGHAT; CDR2 reads FQNNGV. V lost 4 bases, J lost 1 base, and 13 bases lay in between. In nucleotides, the CDR3 is TGTGCCAGCAGCTCAAATACCGGGGTCCAAGAGACCCAGTACTTC. Its translation: CASSSNTGVQETQYF.

The chain employs TRBV7-6 and TRBJ2-7; 11 bases fit TRBD2. The junction had 11 bases not matched to a gene; V was cut back by 5 bases and J by 2 bases. The CDR3 runs 17 residues. The germline CDR1 and CDR2 sequences are SGHVS and FNYEAQ. In nucleotides, the CDR3 is TGTGCCAGCAGCCTACGGACTAGCGGGCCCCCCACCTACGAGCAGTACTTC. Encoded protein: CASSLRTSGPPTYEQYF.

The chain links TRBV5-1 to TRBJ2-5; the D gene is possibly TRBD2 (6 bases). CDR1 is SGHRS, CDR2 YFSETQ, per germline. The CDR3 contains 15 residues. V lost 1 base and J 5 bases, leaving 15 bases between the germline ends. The CDR3 reads CASSLRQGREETQYF. The CDR3 coding sequence is TGCGCCAGCAGCTTGCGGCAGGGACGGGAGGAGACCCAGTACTTC.

There are a few counts of this clone. The gene calls are TRBV28 and TRBJ1-5, with TRBD1 as a possible D gene (5 bases). Germline V gene data show CDR1 as MDHEN and CDR2 as SYDVKM. V lost 7 bases and J 2 bases, leaving 18 bases between the germline ends. The length of the CDR3 is 16 residues. The CDR3 region is CASTRPPGDGNQPQHF. The CDR3 region has the DNA TGTGCCAGCACTCGACCCCCGGGGGACGGCAATCAGCCCCAGCATTTT.

This clone was detected only a few times. This rearrangement joins TRBV25-1 to TRBJ2-1, with D perhaps matching TRBD1 (5 bases). V lost 7 bases and J 5 bases, leaving 15 bases between the germline ends. Germline V gives CDR1 MGHDK, CDR2 SYGVNS. The CDR3 length is 14 residues. This CDR3 reads CASTPREVDNEQFF. The CDR3 bases are TGTGCCAGCACCCCCAGGGAAGTGGACAATGAGCAGTTCTTC.

The chain employs TRBV5-4 and TRBJ2-2; D possibly corresponds to TRBD1 (5 bases). The CDR3 runs to 16 residues. Trimming removed 2 bases from V and 6 bases from J, with 17 bases in between. Germline CDR1 is SGHNT and CDR2 is YYREEE (reference sequence). DNA of the CDR3: TGTGCCAGCAGCTTTGATCAGGGTTCGCGACCCGGGGAGCTGTTTTTT. It codes for CASSFDQGSRPGELFF.

V is TRBV11-2 and J is TRBJ2-2, with 9 bases matching TRBD2. The ends lost 1 base at V and 1 base at J; junction bases unmatched: 1. Germline CDR1 reads SGHAT; CDR2 reads FQNNGV. This CDR3 region has 16 residues. The CDR3 DNA sequence: TGTGCCAGCAGCTTAGGAGCGGGGGGGAACACCGGGGAGCTGTTTTTT. It specifies CASSLGAGGNTGELFF. The full variable domain, rest sourced from reference TRBV11-2 and TRBJ2-2, is EAGVAQSPRYKIIEKRQSVAFWCNPISGHATLYWYQQILGQGPKLLIQFQNNGVVDDSQLPKDRFSAERLKGVDSTLKIQPAKLEDSAVYLCASSLGAGGNTGELFFGEGSRLTVL.

The CDR3 is CAISEWTGSYEQYF. The CDR3, as DNA: TGTGCCATCAGTGAGTGGACAGGTTCCTACGAGCAGTACTTC. The chain combines TRBV10-3 with TRBJ2-7, with TRBD1 identical over 7 bases. CDR1 ENHRY and CDR2 SYGVKD come from the germline V gene. CDR3 size: 14 residues. V shed 1 base and J 1 base; nucleotides not matched to a gene: 1.

In its sample, this clone was seen once. The rearrangement links TRBV20-1 to TRBJ2-2; D not certain. This CDR3 spans 11 amino acids. The germline V gene has CDR1 DFQATT and CDR2 SNEGSKA (reference sequence). The germline V and J ends were trimmed by 6 bases and 3 bases, with 5 bases remaining between them. The chain's CDR3 is CSAPDTGELFF. CDR3 DNA sequence: TGCAGTGCCCCGGACACCGGGGAGCTGTTTTTT.

The CDR3 here is CASSQERGQLYGYTF. The CDR3 nucleotides are TGTGCCAGCAGCCAAGAGAGGGGACAGCTATATGGCTACACCTTC. The chain is built from TRBV4-2 and TRBJ1-2, with TRBD1 identical over 7 bases. This CDR3 contains 15 residues. Germline V gives CDR1 LGHNA, CDR2 YNFKEQ. The J segment lost 5 bases and the V segment lost 0 bases, leaving 6 bases of the junction unmatched.

The chain combines TRBV28 with TRBJ1-1; 9 nucleotides match TRBD1. CDR3 length: 13 residues. The germline CDR1 and CDR2 sequences are MDHEN and SYDVKM. The V gene end was trimmed by 3 bases and the J gene end by 10 bases; junction bases not matched to a gene: 6. For the CDR3, the DNA is TGTGCCAGCAGTTTCCAGACAGGGGGAAGAGCTTTCTTT. It translates to CASSFQTGGRAFF.

The chain recombines TRBV6-1 with TRBJ1-2; 8 bases are shared with TRBD1. Per the germline V gene, CDR1 is MNHNS and CDR2 is SASEGT. V lost 2 bases to trimming and J lost 4 bases; unmatched junction nucleotides: 6. This CDR3 has 15 residues. The CDR3 DNA reads as TGTGCCAGCAGTGAATGGACAGGGCCCCTCTATGGCTACACCTTC. This translates into CASSEWTGPLYGYTF.

This chain connects TRBV6-5 to TRBJ2-7, with 10 bases fitting TRBD2. V was clipped by 6 bases and J by 0 bases; unmatched bases: 5. The CDR3 length is 15 residues. CDR1 and CDR2 from the germline V gene are MNHEY and SVGAGI. The CDR3 here is CASRILAGPSYEQYF. CDR3 DNA sequence: TGTGCCAGCAGGATACTAGCGGGGCCCTCCTACGAGCAGTACTTC.

The rearrangement uses TRBV28 and TRBJ2-2; D is possibly TRBD1 (6 bases). The CDR3 is 16 amino acids. From germline, CDR1 is MDHEN and CDR2 SYDVKM. V dropped 6 bases and J dropped 2 bases, with 16 bases sitting between them. The CDR3 bases are TGTGCCAGCAGCCCCCCGTCGGGACACAACACCGGGGAGCTGTTTTTT. Its protein product is CASSPPSGHNTGELFF.